A single sample is the source of the 27 T cell receptor beta chains below, sequenced in a study of T cells in Graves' hyperthyroidism and ophthalmopathy. The investigators amplified TCR beta CDR3 regions from RNA transcripts. The primer set for the first-round RT-PCR of the TCR CDR3 was HTBI. Each CDR3 protein gets one entry after TCRdb re-called the multiplex PCR reads with MiXCR. The top ten clones hold roughly a sixth of a sample with 360,000 or so distinct CDR3 sequences, over 15% of them seen once. Sequenced material: blood. The receptors come from a middle-aged woman with Graves' ophthalmopathy.

Ten or more counts support this clonotype. V gene TRBV29-1 combines with J gene TRBJ1-2; the match to TRBD1 covers 11 bases. V was pared by 7 bases and J by 6 bases, with 7 bases of the junction left unmatched. The CDR3 extends over 13 amino acids. Per germline, CDR1 SQVTM and CDR2 ANQGSEA. The CDR3 spells CSADPGQGDGYTF. CDR3 in DNA: TGCAGCGCAGACCCGGGACAGGGGGATGGCTACACCTTC.

CDR3 in DNA: TGTGCCAGCAGTTCGACAGGACTAGCGGGAGGTGGTTCCTACGAGCAGTACTTC. The encoded protein is CASSSTGLAGGGSYEQYF. J is TRBJ2-7 and V is TRBV28, with 14 positions matching TRBD2. Germline lookup yields CDR1 MDHEN and CDR2 SYDVKM. The trim removed 4 bases at V and 1 base at J, leaving 9 bases unmatched. This CDR3 has 18 amino acids.

This clonotype was observed at least ten times. The chain is built from TRBV4-1 and TRBJ1-3; no clear D. The CDR3 runs to 17 residues. Trimming pared 0 bases from V and 0 bases from J, leaving 12 bases between. The germline CDR1 and CDR2 sequences are MGHRA and YSYEKL. The CDR3 protein is CASSQEGLGGSGNTIYF. The CDR3 nucleotides are TGCGCCAGCAGCCAAGAGGGGTTAGGAGGCTCTGGAAACACCATATATTTT.

This clonotype was found a few times. The V and J genes are TRBV18 and TRBJ1-2; TRBD1 matches at 7 bases. This CDR3 contains 16 residues. Germline assignment: CDR1 KGHSH and CDR2 LQKENI. Germline trimming cut 4 bases from V and 6 bases from J; bases unmatched to any gene: 14. The CDR3, as DNA: TGTGCCAGCTCACTTCGGGACGGGACAGCTCTCCATGGCTACACCTTC. Residues: CASSLRDGTALHGYTF. Looking up the rest from reference TRBV18 and TRBJ1-2 gives the full variable domain: NAGVMQNPRHLVRRRGQEARLRCSPMKGHSHVYWYRQLPEEGLKFMVYLQKENIIDESGMPKERFSAEFPKEGPSILRIQQVVRGDSAAYFCASSLRDGTALHGYTFGSGTRLTVV.

This clonotype was seen at least ten times. The chain employs TRBV20-1 and TRBJ1-1; the D gene is possibly TRBD1 (6 bases). V dropped 1 base and J dropped 4 bases, with 13 bases sitting between them. This CDR3 is built from 14 residues. Germline-derived CDR1 and CDR2 are DFQATT and SNEGSKA (reference sequence). Here the CDR3 reads CSARVAGVSTEAFF. CDR3 nucleotide sequence: TGCAGTGCTAGAGTGGCAGGGGTGAGCACTGAAGCTTTCTTT.

This clonotype was detected many times. The CDR3 DNA reads TGTGCCAGCAGTCCACAGGGGCGAGGCACCGGGGAGCTGTTTTTT. This translates into CASSPQGRGTGELFF. The chain joins TRBV27 to TRBJ2-2; TRBD1 agrees at 7 bases. Trimming removed 5 bases from V and 4 bases from J; junction bases left unmatched: 7. Germline V gives CDR1 MNHEY, CDR2 SMNVEV (reference sequence). The length of the CDR3 is 15 residues.

This clonotype was counted many times. The chain joins TRBV6-1 to TRBJ2-4; D perhaps matches TRBD1 (5 bases). From germline, CDR1 is MNHNS and CDR2 SASEGT. V lost 4 bases to trimming and J lost 8 bases, with 9 bases between them. The CDR3 is 12 amino acids. CDR3 DNA sequence: TGTGCCAGCAGTGGACAGACGGACATTCAGTACTTC. Protein: CASSGQTDIQYF.

Details on this clonotype: Being one base from a much bigger clone, this may be a read error. The chain couples TRBV7-9 to TRBJ1-3; D is uncertain. The V gene lost 1 base and the J gene lost 8 bases, with 9 bases spanning the gap. This CDR3 has 13 residues. Germline assignment: CDR1 SEHNR and CDR2 FQNEAQ (reference sequence). CDR3 sequence reads: CASSLGYGYTIYF. The CDR3 nucleotides are TGTGCCAGCAGCTTAGGATATGGGTACACCATATATTTT.

This clonotype was detected many times. The rearrangement links TRBV28 to TRBJ2-7, with D tentatively TRBD1 (6 bases). Between the trimmed V and J ends, which lost 3 bases and 3 bases, there was a span of 15 bases. The CDR3 has 15 amino acids. Germline lookup yields CDR1 MDHEN and CDR2 SYDVKM. In nucleotides, the CDR3 is TGTGCCAGCAGTTTTTTTTCAGGGGCGAACTACGAGCAGTACTTC. It is translated as CASSFFSGANYEQYF.

The chain couples TRBV28 to TRBJ2-5; 14 positions agree with TRBD2. Trimming at V came to 8 bases and at J to 0 bases, leaving 8 bases not matched to a gene. Per the germline V gene, CDR1 is MDHEN and CDR2 is SYDVKM. The CDR3 has 17 amino acids. This CDR3 reads CASSYGLAGGYQETQYF. Written as DNA, the CDR3 is TGTGCCAGCTCATACGGACTAGCGGGAGGTTACCAAGAGACCCAGTACTTC.

There are many counts of this clonotype. This chain uses TRBV28 with TRBJ2-7, with 9 nucleotides matching TRBD1. Losses at the gene ends were 7 bases for V and 1 base for J; bases not matched to a gene: 5. Germline V gene sequence: CDR1 MDHEN, CDR2 SYDVKM. The CDR3 is 14 amino acids. DNA of the CDR3: TGTGCCAGCACCGACAGGGGGGGGTCCTACGAGCAGTACTTC. Protein product: CASTDRGGSYEQYF.

This clonotype was seen more than once but under ten times. The junction does not match germline at one end; this may be a read error. The J gene is TRBJ1-1, the V gene TRBV12-3 or TRBV12-4, with 7 bases fitting TRBD1. CDR3 size: 14 residues. The DNA for the CDR3 is TGTGCTAGCAGGCCGACAGGGTCGAACACTGAAGCTTTCTTT. Translation: CASRPTGSNTEAFF.

This clonotype occurred many times. The chain links TRBV29-1 to TRBJ1-3; D is possibly TRBD1 (5 bases). Trimming left V 4 bases short and J 0 bases short, with 19 bases between. The CDR3 extends over 17 amino acids. CDR1 is SQVTM and CDR2 is ANQGSEA in the germline V gene. The chain's CDR3 is CSVGASGTGSSGNTIYF. The CDR3 nucleotides are TGCAGCGTTGGAGCCTCCGGGACGGGGAGCTCTGGAAACACCATATATTTT.

The table lists this clonotype with many counts. This chain joins TRBV6-2 or TRBV6-3 and TRBJ2-7, with 9 positions matching TRBD2. Per the germline V gene, CDR1 is MNHEY and CDR2 is SVGEGT. The CDR3 is 16 amino acids. V dropped 6 bases and J dropped 0; count of bases not matched to a gene: 9. The CDR3 DNA sequence: TGTGCCAGCAGACCACCCCTAGCGGGGCCCTCCTACGAGCAGTACTTC. It is translated as CASRPPLAGPSYEQYF.

There are many counts of this clonotype. This chain joins TRBV20-1 and TRBJ2-7; D gene ambiguous. CDR1 is DFQATT, CDR2 SNEGSKA, per germline (reference sequence). The CDR3 contains 16 residues. Trimming took 0 bases from V and 0 from J, leaving 15 bases between them. The CDR3 loop reads CSARDSAGLSSYEQYF. CDR3 coding DNA: TGCAGTGCTAGAGATAGTGCAGGTTTAAGCTCCTACGAGCAGTACTTC.

This clonotype was found many times. The chain combines TRBV10-3 with TRBJ1-1; no definite D call. This CDR3 has 15 amino acids. The V gene's germline CDR1 is ENHRY and CDR2 SYGVKD. V was trimmed by 6 bases and J by 0 bases, leaving 14 bases between them. CDR3 coding DNA: TGTGCCATCAGCCCGGCCGGGCTTATGAACACTGAAGCTTTCTTT. As protein: CAISPAGLMNTEAFF.

At least ten counts were recorded for this clonotype. This chain uses TRBV30 with TRBJ1-1; a weak D match, TRBD1 (6 bases). CDR1 and CDR2 (germline): GTSNPN, SVGIG (reference sequence). With 3 bases removed from V and 1 base from J, the gap between germline ends came to 9 bases. This CDR3 comprises 13 residues. The CDR3, as DNA: TGTGCCTGGAGACAGGGAAGGAACACTGAAGCTTTCTTT. Translating it yields CAWRQGRNTEAFF.

This clonotype appeared many times. The chain carries TRBV6-5 and TRBJ2-2, with TRBD2 as a possible D gene (5 bases). The V end lost 2 bases, the J end lost 6 bases, and 7 bases lay between the germline ends. The length of the CDR3 is 13 residues. Germline V lookup: CDR1 MNHEY, CDR2 SVGAGI. The CDR3 protein is CASSYGSAGELFF. DNA of the CDR3: TGTGCCAGCAGTTACGGGAGCGCCGGGGAGCTGTTTTTT.

This clonotype was counted at least ten times. The chain recombines TRBV28 with TRBJ1-2; possible D gene TRBD1, 5 bases. Germline CDR1 reads MDHEN; CDR2 reads SYDVKM. V was pared by 6 bases and J by 1 base, with 9 bases between. This CDR3 spans 13 amino acids. In nucleotides, the CDR3 is TGTGCCAGCAGACGAGGGGTTAACTATGGCTACACCTTC. It encodes CASRRGVNYGYTF.

The rearrangement uses TRBV12-3 or TRBV12-4 and TRBJ2-2; 7 bases align to TRBD2. The CDR3 contains 15 residues. Trimming removed 0 bases from V and 7 bases from J; junction bases left unmatched: 5. The CDR3 loop is CASSLAWTSFGELFF. The CDR3 bases are TGTGCCAGCAGTTTAGCGTGGACTAGTTTCGGGGAGCTGTTTTTT.

In this sample, this clonotype turned up many times. The chain has TRBV30 and TRBJ1-1; TRBD1 might be the D (6 bases). The germline V gene encodes CDR1 GTSNPN and CDR2 SVGIG (reference sequence). Trimming cost V 5 bases and J 9 bases, with 10 bases left between them. CDR3 length: 10 amino acids. For the CDR3, the DNA is TGTGCCTGGGCTGGACAGAAAGCTTTCTTT. It specifies CAWAGQKAFF.

Of note for this clonotype: Relative to the germline gene, one junction end is altered; a read error may explain this. The rearrangement uses TRBV11-2 and TRBJ2-6; no firm D call. The length of the CDR3 is 20 residues. Per the germline V gene, CDR1 is SGHAT and CDR2 is FQNNGV. The CDR3 loop reads CASRLRSGSTASSGANVLTF. CDR3 DNA: TGCGCCAGCAGGCTTAGATCGGGCAGTACTGCAAGCTCTGGGGCCAACGTCCTGACTTTC.

This clonotype was recorded at least ten times. The chain is built from TRBV6-5 and TRBJ2-7; perhaps TRBD1 as D (6 bases). This CDR3 has 12 amino acids. CDR1 is MNHEY, CDR2 SVGAGI, per germline. V was cut by 6 bases and J by 3 bases, with 9 bases left in between. The CDR3 bases are TGTGCCAGCAGCTACAGGGACTACGAGCAGTACTTC. It is translated as CASSYRDYEQYF.

This clonotype was counted ten times or more. The CDR3 loop reads CASSQLAGVVGEQYF. The CDR3 DNA is TGCGCCAGCAGCCAATTAGCGGGGGTCGTTGGGGAGCAGTACTTC. The chain links TRBV4-1 to TRBJ2-7, with 9 positions matching TRBD2. V trimming: 2 bases; J trimming: 7 bases; junction bases outside the gene matches: 9. Per germline, CDR1 MGHRA and CDR2 YSYEKL. The CDR3 spans 15 residues.

This clonotype was observed many times. Written as DNA, the CDR3 is TGTGCCAGTAGTGGGACGGCGGCGCTGACTGAAGCTTTCTTT. This gives the protein CASSGTAALTEAFF. The chain employs TRBV19 and TRBJ1-1, with D maybe TRBD1 (5 bases). The CDR3 has 14 amino acids. The germline gives CDR1 LNHDA, CDR2 SQIVND (reference sequence). V dropped 5 bases and J dropped 5 bases, with 15 bases sitting between them.

This clonotype was seen more than once but under ten times. With a much larger clone just one base away, this may be a read error. The CDR3 does not close with the conserved phenylalanine or tryptophan, likely indicating a read error. The V call is TRBV30, the J call TRBJ1-1; D possibly corresponds to TRBD1 (6 bases). Germline CDR1 is GTSNPN and CDR2 is SVGIG (reference sequence). The germline V and J ends were trimmed by 2 bases and 4 bases, with 8 bases remaining between them. The CDR3 is 12 residues long. This CDR3 reads CAWSPGATEAFS. The CDR3 nucleotides read TGTGCCTGGAGTCCAGGGGCCACTGAAGCTTTCTCT.

This clonotype was found many times. The rearrangement links TRBV28 to TRBJ1-1, with D hard to call. The CDR3 sequence is 16 residues long. Trimming took 4 bases from V and 5 from J, leaving 20 bases between them. In germline, CDR1 is MDHEN, CDR2 SYDVKM. The CDR3 region has the DNA TGTGCCAGCAGTTCAGTGCAGAAGGGAGCTGATACTGAAGCTTTCTTT. This encodes CASSSVQKGADTEAFF.